This T cell receptor (beta chain) stems from a study of T-cell reconstitution after alpha-beta-depleted transplantation in children. This clonotype showed up many times. A library of TCRbeta sequences, prepared with unique molecular identifiers, was generated. TCRdb itself ran the PCR reads through MiXCR, one entry per CDR3 protein. The top ten hold around 5.8% of the sample, which has 490,000 or so distinct CDR3 sequences, about an eighth seen once. V lost 2 bases and J lost 2, with 13 bases in between. This CDR3 has 15 amino acids. Germline V lookup: CDR1 SEHNR, CDR2 FQNEAQ (reference sequence). The chain has TRBV7-9 and TRBJ2-7; TRBD1 might be the D (7 bases). Sequencing was performed on PBMCs from the stem cell graft donor, taken from the stem cell graft. The TCR was taken from a human donor who donated a stem cell graft to a child with combined immunodeficiency. CDR3 sequence: CASSLQGGRAYEQYF. The CDR3 DNA is TGTGCCAGCAGCTTACAGGGGGGAAGAGCCTACGAGCAGTACTTC. The full variable domain, in which reference TRBV7-9 and TRBJ2-7 provide the parts outside the CDR3, is DTGVSQNPRHKITKRGQNVTFRCDPISEHNRLYWYRQTLGQGPEFLTYFQNEAQLEKSRLLSDRFSAERPKGSFSTLEIQRTEQGDSAMYLCASSLQGGRAYEQYFGPGTRLTVT.